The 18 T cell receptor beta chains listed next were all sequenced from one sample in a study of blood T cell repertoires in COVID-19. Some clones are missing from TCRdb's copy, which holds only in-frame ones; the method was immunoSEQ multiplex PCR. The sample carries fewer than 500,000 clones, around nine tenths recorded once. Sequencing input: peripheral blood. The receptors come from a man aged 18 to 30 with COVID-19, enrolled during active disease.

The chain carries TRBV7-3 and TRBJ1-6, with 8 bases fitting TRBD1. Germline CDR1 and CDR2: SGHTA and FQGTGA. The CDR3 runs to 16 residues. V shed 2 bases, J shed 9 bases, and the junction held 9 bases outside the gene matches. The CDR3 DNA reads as TGTGCCAGCAGCTTATCTTCGACAGGGGAAGGTTCACCCCTCCACTTT. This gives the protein CASSLSSTGEGSPLHF.

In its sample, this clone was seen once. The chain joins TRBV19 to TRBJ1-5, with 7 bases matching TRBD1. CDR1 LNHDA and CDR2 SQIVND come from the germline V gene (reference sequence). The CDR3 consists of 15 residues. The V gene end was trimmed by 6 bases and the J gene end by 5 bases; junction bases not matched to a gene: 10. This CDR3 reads CASRKGRGPHQPQHF. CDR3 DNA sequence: TGTGCCAGTAGGAAAGGAAGGGGGCCCCATCAGCCCCAGCATTTT.

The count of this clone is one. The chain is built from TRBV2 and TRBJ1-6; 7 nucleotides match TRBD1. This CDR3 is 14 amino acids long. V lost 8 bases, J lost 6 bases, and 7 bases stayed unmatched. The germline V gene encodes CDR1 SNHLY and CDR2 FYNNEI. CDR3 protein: CASRQGISNSPLHF. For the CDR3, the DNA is TGTGCCAGCCGACAGGGTATTTCTAATTCACCCCTCCACTTT.

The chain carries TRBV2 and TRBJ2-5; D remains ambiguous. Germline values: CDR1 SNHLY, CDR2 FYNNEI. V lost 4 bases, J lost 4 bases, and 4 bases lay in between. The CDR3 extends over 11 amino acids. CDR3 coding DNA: TGTGCCAGCAGTGCGAGAGAGACCCAGTACTTC. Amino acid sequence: CASSARETQYF.

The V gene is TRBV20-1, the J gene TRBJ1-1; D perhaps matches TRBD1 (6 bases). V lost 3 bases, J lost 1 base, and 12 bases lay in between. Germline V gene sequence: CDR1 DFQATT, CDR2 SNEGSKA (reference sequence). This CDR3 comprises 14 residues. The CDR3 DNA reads TGCAGTGCTAGTCCGCCGACAGGGAACACTGAAGCTTTCTTT. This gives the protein CSASPPTGNTEAFF.

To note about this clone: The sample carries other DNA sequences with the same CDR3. CDR3 nucleotide sequence: TGTGCCAGCAGTCCGACAGGTTATCAGCCCCAGCATTTT. Translation: CASSPTGYQPQHF. The chain links TRBV27 to TRBJ1-5; D may be TRBD1 (6 bases). V was clipped by 5 bases and J by 5 bases, with 10 bases between them. The CDR3 runs to 13 residues. The germline V gene encodes CDR1 MNHEY and CDR2 SMNVEV (reference sequence).

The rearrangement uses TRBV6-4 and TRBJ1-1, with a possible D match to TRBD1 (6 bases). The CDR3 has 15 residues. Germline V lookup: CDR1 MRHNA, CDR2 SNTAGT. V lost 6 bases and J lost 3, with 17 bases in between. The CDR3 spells CASRPAGGRYTEAFF. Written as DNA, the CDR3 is TGTGCCAGCAGGCCCGCGGGGGGGCGTTACACTGAAGCTTTCTTT.

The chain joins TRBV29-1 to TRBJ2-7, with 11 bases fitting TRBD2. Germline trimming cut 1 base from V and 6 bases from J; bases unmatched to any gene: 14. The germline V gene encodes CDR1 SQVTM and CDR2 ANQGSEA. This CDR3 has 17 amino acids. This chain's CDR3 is CSVEGWALAGVVGEQYF. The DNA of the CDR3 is TGCAGCGTTGAAGGATGGGCACTAGCGGGAGTCGTCGGCGAGCAGTACTTC.

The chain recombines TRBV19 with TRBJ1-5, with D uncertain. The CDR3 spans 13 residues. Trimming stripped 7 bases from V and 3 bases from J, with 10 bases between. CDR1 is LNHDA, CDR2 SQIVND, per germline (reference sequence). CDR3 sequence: CASNIGFNQPQHF. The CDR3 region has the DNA TGTGCCAGTAACATCGGGTTCAATCAGCCCCAGCATTTT.

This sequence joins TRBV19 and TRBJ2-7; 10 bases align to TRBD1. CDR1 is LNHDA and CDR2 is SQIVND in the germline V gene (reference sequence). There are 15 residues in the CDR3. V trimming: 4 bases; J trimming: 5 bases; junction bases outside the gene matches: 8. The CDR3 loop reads CASSSRTGGSHEQYF. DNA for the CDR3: TGTGCCAGTAGTAGTCGGACAGGGGGGTCCCACGAGCAGTACTTC.

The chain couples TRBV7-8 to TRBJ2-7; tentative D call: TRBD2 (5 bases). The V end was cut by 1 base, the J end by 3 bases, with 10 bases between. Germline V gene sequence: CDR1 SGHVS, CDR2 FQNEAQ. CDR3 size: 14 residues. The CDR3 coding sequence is TGTGCCAGCAGCTTAGTTGTAGGAGGCTACGAGCAGTACTTC. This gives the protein CASSLVVGGYEQYF.

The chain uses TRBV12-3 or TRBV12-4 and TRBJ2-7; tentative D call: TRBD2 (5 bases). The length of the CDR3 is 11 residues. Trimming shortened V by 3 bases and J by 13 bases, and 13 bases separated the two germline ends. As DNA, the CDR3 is TGTGCCAGCAGTTTTAGAGGGAATAGCTACTTC. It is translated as CASSFRGNSYF.

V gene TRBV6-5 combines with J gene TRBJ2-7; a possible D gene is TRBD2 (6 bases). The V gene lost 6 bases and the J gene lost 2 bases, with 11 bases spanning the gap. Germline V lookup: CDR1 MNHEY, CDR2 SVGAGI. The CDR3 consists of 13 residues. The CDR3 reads CASRMTSPYEQYF. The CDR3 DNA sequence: TGTGCCAGCAGGATGACTAGTCCCTACGAGCAGTACTTC.

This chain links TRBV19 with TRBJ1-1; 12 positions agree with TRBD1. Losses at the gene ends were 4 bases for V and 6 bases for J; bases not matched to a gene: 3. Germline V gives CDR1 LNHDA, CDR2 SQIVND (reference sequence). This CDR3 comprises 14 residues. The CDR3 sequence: CASSTGQGAAEAFF. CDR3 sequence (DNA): TGTGCCAGTAGTACGGGACAGGGGGCCGCTGAAGCTTTCTTT.

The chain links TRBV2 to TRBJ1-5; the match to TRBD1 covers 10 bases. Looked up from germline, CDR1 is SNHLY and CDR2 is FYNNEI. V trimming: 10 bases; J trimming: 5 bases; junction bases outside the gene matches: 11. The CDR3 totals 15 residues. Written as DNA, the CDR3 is TGTGCCACCCGATTGTGGACAGGGGGAGATCAGCCCCAGCATTTT. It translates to CATRLWTGGDQPQHF.

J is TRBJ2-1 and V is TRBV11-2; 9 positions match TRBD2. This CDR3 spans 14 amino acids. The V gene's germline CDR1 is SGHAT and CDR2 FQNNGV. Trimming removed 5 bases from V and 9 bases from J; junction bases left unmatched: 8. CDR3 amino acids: CASSRPGLASEQFF. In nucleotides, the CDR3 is TGTGCCAGCAGCCGACCGGGACTAGCCAGTGAGCAGTTCTTC. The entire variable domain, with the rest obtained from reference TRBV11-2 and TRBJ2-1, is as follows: EAGVAQSPRYKIIEKRQSVAFWCNPISGHATLYWYQQILGQGPKLLIQFQNNGVVDDSQLPKDRFSAERLKGVDSTLKIQPAKLEDSAVYLCASSRPGLASEQFFGPGTRLTVL.

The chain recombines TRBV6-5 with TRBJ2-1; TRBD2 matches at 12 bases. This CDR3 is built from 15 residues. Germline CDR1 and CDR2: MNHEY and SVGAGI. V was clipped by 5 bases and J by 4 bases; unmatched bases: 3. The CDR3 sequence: CASSLTSGRYNEQFF. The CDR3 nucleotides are TGTGCCAGCAGTCTGACTAGCGGGAGATACAATGAGCAGTTCTTC.

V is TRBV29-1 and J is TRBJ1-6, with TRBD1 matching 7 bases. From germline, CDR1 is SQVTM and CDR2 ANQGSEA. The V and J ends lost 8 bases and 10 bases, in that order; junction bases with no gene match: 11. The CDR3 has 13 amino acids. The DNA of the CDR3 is TGCAGCACCAGCGAGGGGGCGCACTCACCCCTCCACTTT. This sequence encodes CSTSEGAHSPLHF.